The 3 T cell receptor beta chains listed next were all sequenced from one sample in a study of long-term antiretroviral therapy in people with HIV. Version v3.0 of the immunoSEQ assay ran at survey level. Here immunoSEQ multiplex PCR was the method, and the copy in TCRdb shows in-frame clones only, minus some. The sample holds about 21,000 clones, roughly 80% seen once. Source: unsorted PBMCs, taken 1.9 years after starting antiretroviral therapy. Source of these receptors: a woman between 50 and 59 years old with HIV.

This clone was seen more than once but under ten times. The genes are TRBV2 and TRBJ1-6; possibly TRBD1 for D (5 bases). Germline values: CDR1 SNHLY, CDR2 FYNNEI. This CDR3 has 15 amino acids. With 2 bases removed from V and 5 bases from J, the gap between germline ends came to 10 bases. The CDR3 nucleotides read TGTGCCAGCAGTGAACAAGGGGCGGATAATTCACCCCTCCACTTT. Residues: CASSEQGADNSPLHF.

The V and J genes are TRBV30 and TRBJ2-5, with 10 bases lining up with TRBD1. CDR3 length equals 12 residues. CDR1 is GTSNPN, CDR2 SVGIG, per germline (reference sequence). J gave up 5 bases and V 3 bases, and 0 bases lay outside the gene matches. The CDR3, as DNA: TGTGCCTGGAGGGGACAGGGGGAGACCCAGTACTTC. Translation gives CAWRGQGETQYF.

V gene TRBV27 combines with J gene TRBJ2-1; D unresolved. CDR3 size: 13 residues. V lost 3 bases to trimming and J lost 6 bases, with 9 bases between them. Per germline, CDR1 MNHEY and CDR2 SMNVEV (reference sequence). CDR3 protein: CASSFSSANEQFF. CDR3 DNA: TGTGCCAGCAGTTTTTCCTCTGCCAATGAGCAGTTCTTC.